This T cell receptor beta chain was captured in a study of vaccination effects on CD4 cells after COVID-19. On the study more broadly: Following the second dose by a median of 72 days, the post-vaccine samples were obtained.

This CDR3 contains 13 residues. V lost 6 bases, J lost 5 bases, and 13 bases lay in between. To note about this clone: What it recognizes is unknown.

Study-level results: Clonal contraction was marked in infection- and vaccine-induced clones late after vaccination.

With the ViraFEST assay, the study expanded antigen-specific CD4+ T cells using viral peptide pools, then sequenced them. Scientists isolated CD4+ T cells after an approximately 9-day culture period ended. Two-dose BNT162b2 or mRNA-1273 vaccination was given to participants. Having tested negative for nucleocapsid antibodies, the vaccine recipients showed no prior SARS-CoV-2 infection. A half-medium replacement with IL-2 medium was carried out on days 3 and 7. The method was immunoSEQ multiplex PCR; TCRdb's version includes in-frame clones alone and lacks a portion of them. The sample shows roughly 63,000 clones, about 78% of them seen only once.

The V and J genes are TRBV12-3 or TRBV12-4 and TRBJ2-5; D is perhaps TRBD2 (7 bases). The TCR was taken from a human donor who received a COVID-19 vaccine. Sequences were derived from CD4+ T cells from PBMCs cultured with HCoV-OC43 spike peptides, sampled after COVID-19 vaccination. The subset was: HCoV-OC43 spike overlapping peptide pool stimulation. The CDR3 DNA reads TGTGCCAGCAGGGGGGGGGCCCGCGAGACCCAGTACTTC. It encodes CASRGGARETQYF.